This TCR beta chain stems from a study of blood T cell repertoires in COVID-19. This CDR3 has 17 amino acids. Trimming took 5 bases from V and 4 from J; bases not matched to a gene: 14. CDR1 is MNHEY, CDR2 SMNVEV, per germline (reference sequence). Data came from immunoSEQ multiplex PCR; TCRdb stores just in-frame clones and leaves some out. The sample lists around 330,000 clones, around 88% occurring once. The sample consisted of peripheral blood. V is TRBV27 and J is TRBJ1-1; 9 nucleotides line up with TRBD1. The sequence came from a woman aged 25 to 39 with COVID-19, enrolled during active disease. The CDR3 coding sequence is TGTGCCAGCAGTCTAAAGACCACAGGGGGCAGGGGCACTGAAGCTTTCTTT. Translated, it gives CASSLKTTGGRGTEAFF.